This T cell receptor beta chain derives from a study of CD8 T cells in ankylosing spondylitis. Construction of TCR beta libraries was performed using quantitative 5'-RACE with molecular barcodes. Using its own MiXCR run on the 5' RACE reads, TCRdb lists one record per CDR3 protein. The table has 200,000 to 300,000 distinct CDR3 sequences, about 9.1% seen once. Overall study findings and caveats: Reported data indicate significant enrichment of disease-linked clones within matched ankylosing spondylitis synovial fluid. Made up of fewer than ten highly homologous variants, a TCR beta motif appeared characteristic of ankylosing spondylitis blood. Some motif variants were previously reported in reactive arthritis synovial fluid and blood.

This clonotype was detected ten times or more. The antigen remains unidentified. The germline V gene encodes CDR1 SGHDT and CDR2 YYEEEE. Unmatched junction bases numbered 5, after V lost 5 bases and J lost 0 bases. This CDR3 region has 15 residues. This TCR was sampled from a male donor with ankylosing spondylitis or in good health (not recorded which). This chain joins TRBV5-6 and TRBJ2-1; 7 positions match TRBD2. The sequenced sample was blood, either unsorted or a sorted T cell fraction (not recorded which). This CDR3 reads CASRASGFSYNEQFF. CDR3 sequence (DNA): TGTGCCAGCAGGGCTAGCGGATTCTCCTACAATGAGCAGTTCTTC. The entire variable domain, with the rest obtained from reference TRBV5-6 and TRBJ2-1, is as follows: DAGVTQSPTHLIKTRGQQVTLRCSPKSGHDTVSWYQQALGQGPQFIFQYYEEEERQRGNFPDRFSGHQFPNYSSELNVNALLLGDSALYLCASRASGFSYNEQFFGPGTRLTVL.